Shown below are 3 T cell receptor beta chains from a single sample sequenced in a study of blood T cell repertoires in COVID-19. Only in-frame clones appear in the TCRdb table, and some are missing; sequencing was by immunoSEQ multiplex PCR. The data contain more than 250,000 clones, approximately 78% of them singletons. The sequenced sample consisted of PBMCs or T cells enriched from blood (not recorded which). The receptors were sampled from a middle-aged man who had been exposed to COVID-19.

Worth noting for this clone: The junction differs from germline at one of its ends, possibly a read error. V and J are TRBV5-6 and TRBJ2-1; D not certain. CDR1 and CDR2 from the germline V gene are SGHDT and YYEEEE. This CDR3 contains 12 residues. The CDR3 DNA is TGTGCCAGCAGCTTGATCTACGATGAGCAGTTCTTC. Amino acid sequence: CASSLIYDEQFF. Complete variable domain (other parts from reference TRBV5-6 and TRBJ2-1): DAGVTQSPTHLIKTRGQQVTLRCSPKSGHDTVSWYQQALGQGPQFIFQYYEEEERQRGNFPDRFSGHQFPNYSSELNVNALLLGDSALYLCASSLIYDEQFFGPGTRLTVL.

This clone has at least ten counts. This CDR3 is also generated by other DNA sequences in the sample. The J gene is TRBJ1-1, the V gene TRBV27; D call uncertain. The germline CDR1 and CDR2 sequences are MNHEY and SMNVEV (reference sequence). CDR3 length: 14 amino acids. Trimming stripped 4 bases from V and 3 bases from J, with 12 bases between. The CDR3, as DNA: TGTGCCAGCAGTTCCCGGGAAAGGGACACTGAAGCTTTCTTT. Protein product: CASSSRERDTEAFF.

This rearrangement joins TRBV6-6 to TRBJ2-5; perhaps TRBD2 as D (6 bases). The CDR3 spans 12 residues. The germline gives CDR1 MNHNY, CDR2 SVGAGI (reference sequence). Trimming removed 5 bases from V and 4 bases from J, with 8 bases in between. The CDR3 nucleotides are TGTGCCAGCAGTATTAGCGGAGAGACCCAGTACTTC. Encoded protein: CASSISGETQYF.